These 14 T cell receptor beta chains came from one sample sequenced in a study of T cells in Graves' hyperthyroidism and ophthalmopathy. What was amplified from RNA transcripts were TCR beta CDR3 regions. The HTBI primer set drove a first-round RT-PCR of the TCR CDR3. TCRdb itself ran the multiplex PCR reads through MiXCR, one entry per CDR3 protein. The sample yields over 500,000 distinct CDR3 sequences, roughly 45% seen once. The specimen was peripheral blood or thyroid tissue (not recorded which). These receptors came from an adult woman with Graves' disease, either hyperthyroidism or ophthalmopathy (not recorded which).

This clonotype was seen just once. The chain recombines TRBV19 with TRBJ1-4, with unresolved D. CDR3 length: 10 residues. Trimming pared 6 bases from V and 7 bases from J, leaving 3 bases between. In germline, CDR1 is LNHDA, CDR2 SQIVND (reference sequence). In nucleotides, the CDR3 is TGTGCCAGTAGAGCTGAAAAACTGTTTTTT. Translated: CASRAEKLFF.

The CDR3: CASSPSGTESYEQYF. For the CDR3, the DNA is TGTGCCAGCAGCCCCTCCGGGACAGAAAGTTACGAGCAGTACTTC. The chain has TRBV9 and TRBJ2-7; TRBD1 matches 7 bases. The ends lost 4 bases at V and 4 bases at J; junction bases unmatched: 11. The CDR3 totals 15 residues. Germline CDR1 is SGDLS and CDR2 is YYNGEE.

This clonotype was seen only a few times. V usage is TRBV15 and J usage is TRBJ2-7; D is unresolved. Trimming removed 0 bases from V and 5 bases from J, with 5 bases in between. Germline CDR1 reads LNHNV; CDR2 reads YYDKDF (reference sequence). The length of the CDR3 is 12 residues. The CDR3 region has the DNA TGTGCCACCAGCAGAGAGGTTGACGAGCAGTACTTC. Protein: CATSREVDEQYF.

CDR3 bases: TGTGCCAGCAGTTACTCCTTAGCGGGAGCTAGCTACGAGCAGTACTTC. The encoded protein is CASSYSLAGASYEQYF. The rearrangement uses TRBV2 and TRBJ2-7, with 9 bases lining up with TRBD2. The junction had 11 bases not matched to a gene; V was cut back by 5 bases and J by 3 bases. The CDR3 is made up of 16 amino acids. The germline gives CDR1 SNHLY, CDR2 FYNNEI.

A few counts support this clonotype. V usage is TRBV7-9 and J usage is TRBJ2-7, with 10 bases matching TRBD2. The CDR3 runs to 19 residues. With 5 bases clipped from V and 6 bases from J, the junction kept 22 bases outside the gene matches. Germline values: CDR1 SEHNR, CDR2 FQNEAQ (reference sequence). CDR3 sequence (DNA): TGTGCCAGCAGCCAAGGTGTAACAGCGGGAGGGTACATTCAGGCCGAGCAGTACTTC. Protein: CASSQGVTAGGYIQAEQYF.

The chain employs TRBV29-1 and TRBJ1-1; D remains unclear. CDR3 length: 11 amino acids. Germline values: CDR1 SQVTM, CDR2 ANQGSEA. V was trimmed by 1 base and J by 6 bases, leaving 6 bases between them. In DNA, the CDR3 is TGCAGCGTTGAAGGTCCCTCTGAAGCTTTCTTT. This codes for CSVEGPSEAFF.

This chain links TRBV7-8 with TRBJ1-4, with D unclear. Germline V lookup: CDR1 SGHVS, CDR2 FQNEAQ. Trimming took 6 bases from V and 5 from J, leaving 19 bases between them. The length of the CDR3 is 16 residues. The CDR3 loop reads CASSNTGGRYNEKLFF. The CDR3 DNA sequence: TGTGCCAGCAGTAATACTGGCGGGAGGTACAATGAAAAACTGTTTTTT.

There are a few counts of this clonotype. CDR3 residues: CASSYRDEQYF. The DNA of the CDR3 is TGTGCCAGCAGTTACAGAGACGAGCAGTACTTC. This chain joins TRBV6-2 or TRBV6-3 and TRBJ2-7; no clear D gene. The CDR3 is 11 residues long. Trimming shortened V by 2 bases and J by 5 bases, and 4 bases separated the two germline ends. CDR1 and CDR2 (germline): MNHEY, SVGEGT.

The table lists this clonotype with a few counts. The chain joins TRBV15 to TRBJ2-7; 8 bases are a match to TRBD2. The J segment lost 0 bases and the V segment lost 5 bases, leaving 9 bases of the junction unmatched. The CDR3 sequence is 16 residues long. The germline CDR1 and CDR2 sequences are LNHNV and YYDKDF (reference sequence). CDR3 residues: CATSGSSGPSSYEQYF. The CDR3 DNA reads TGTGCCACCAGCGGATCTAGCGGGCCGAGCTCCTACGAGCAGTACTTC.

The chain combines TRBV19 with TRBJ1-2, with D perhaps matching TRBD1 (5 bases). Germline CDR1 reads LNHDA; CDR2 reads SQIVND (reference sequence). This CDR3 is 12 amino acids long. The CDR3 region has the DNA TGTGCTACTTCAGCCGGGGGCTATGGCTACACCTTC. It yields the protein CATSAGGYGYTF.

The chain links TRBV2 to TRBJ1-1; D gene uncertain. CDR1 is SNHLY, CDR2 FYNNEI, per germline. With 4 bases removed from V and 0 bases from J, the gap between germline ends came to 12 bases. This CDR3 contains 15 residues. This CDR3 is CASSADRHLNTEAFF. CDR3 DNA: TGTGCCAGCAGTGCGGACCGTCACCTGAACACTGAAGCTTTCTTT. Filled out from reference TRBV2 and TRBJ1-1, the complete variable domain reads EPEVTQTPSHQVTQMGQEVILRCVPISNHLYFYWYRQILGQKVEFLVSFYNNEISEKSEIFDDQFSVERPDGSNFTLKIRSTKLEDSAMYFCASSADRHLNTEAFFGQGTRLTVV.

In this sample, this clonotype turned up many times. For the CDR3, the DNA is TGTGCCAGTCTGTCAGGGCTGACTTCACCCCTCCACTTT. The encoded protein is CASLSGLTSPLHF. V is TRBV2 and J is TRBJ1-6, with D maybe TRBD1 (5 bases). Germline lookup yields CDR1 SNHLY and CDR2 FYNNEI. The CDR3 runs to 13 residues. Trimming removed 9 bases from V and 9 bases from J, with 15 bases in between.

Many counts were recorded for this clonotype. The genes are TRBV7-3 and TRBJ1-1, with D possibly being TRBD1 (6 bases). The CDR3 sequence is 14 residues long. Trimming took off 7 bases at V and 10 bases at J, with 22 bases between the two ends. Germline V CDR1 and CDR2: SGHTA, FQGTGA. DNA for the CDR3: TGTGCCAGCACCGAAACAGGGATCATCTATGGAGCTTTCTTT. Protein sequence: CASTETGIIYGAFF.

This chain links TRBV7-2 with TRBJ1-5; D remains ambiguous. Trimming stripped 5 bases from V and 0 bases from J, with 14 bases between. Germline V gives CDR1 SGHTA, CDR2 FQGNSA. The CDR3 has 16 amino acids. CDR3 nucleotides: TGTGCCAGCAGCCAAGTACTAGTTTTTAGCAATCAGCCCCAGCATTTT. Its translation: CASSQVLVFSNQPQHF.